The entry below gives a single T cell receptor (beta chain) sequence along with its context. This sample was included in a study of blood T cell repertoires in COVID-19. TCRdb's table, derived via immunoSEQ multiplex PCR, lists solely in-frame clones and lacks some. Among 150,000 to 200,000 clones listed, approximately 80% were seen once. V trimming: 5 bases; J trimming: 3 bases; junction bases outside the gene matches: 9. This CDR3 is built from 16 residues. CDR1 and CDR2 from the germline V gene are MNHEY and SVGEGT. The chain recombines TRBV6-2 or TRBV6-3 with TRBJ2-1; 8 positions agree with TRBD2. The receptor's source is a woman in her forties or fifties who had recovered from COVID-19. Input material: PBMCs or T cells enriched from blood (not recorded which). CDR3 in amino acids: CASSKWTSSDYNEQFF. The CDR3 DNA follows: TGTGCCAGCAGTAAATGGACTAGCAGCGACTACAATGAGCAGTTCTTC.